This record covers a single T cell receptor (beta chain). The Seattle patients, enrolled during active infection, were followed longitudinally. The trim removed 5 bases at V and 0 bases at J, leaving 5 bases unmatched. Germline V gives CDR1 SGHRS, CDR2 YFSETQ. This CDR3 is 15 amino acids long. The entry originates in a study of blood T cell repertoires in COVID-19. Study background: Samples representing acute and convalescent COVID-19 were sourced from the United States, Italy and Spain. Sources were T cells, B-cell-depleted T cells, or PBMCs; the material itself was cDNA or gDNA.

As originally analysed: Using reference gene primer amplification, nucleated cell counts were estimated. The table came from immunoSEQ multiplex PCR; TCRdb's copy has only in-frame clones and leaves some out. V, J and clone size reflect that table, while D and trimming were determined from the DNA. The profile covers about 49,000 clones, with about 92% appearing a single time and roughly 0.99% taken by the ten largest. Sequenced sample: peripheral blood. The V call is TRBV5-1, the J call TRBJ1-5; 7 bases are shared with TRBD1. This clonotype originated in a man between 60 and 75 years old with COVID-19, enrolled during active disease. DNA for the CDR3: TGCGCCAGCAGACGGGACAGTGATAGCAATCAGCCCCAGCATTTT. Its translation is CASRRDSDSNQPQHF.